Below are 5 T cell receptor beta chains sequenced from a single sample in a study of immune evolution from preneoplasia to lung adenocarcinoma. Clones were read by immunoSEQ multiplex PCR, and TCRdb kept only the in-frame ones, dropping some. In the table there are 20,000 to 25,000 clones, less than 80% of which are singletons. Material for sequencing was FFPE invasive lung adenocarcinoma tissue. The receptors come from a person in their sixties with lung adenocarcinoma.

The V call is TRBV13, the J call TRBJ2-1; TRBD2 matches 9 bases. This CDR3 comprises 15 residues. The V gene's germline CDR1 is PRHDT and CDR2 FYEKMQ (reference sequence). V lost 3 bases and J lost 4; bases outside the gene matches: 4. The CDR3 DNA is TGTGCCAGCAGCTTGACTAGCGGCCAGTACAATGAGCAGTTCTTC. Translated, it gives CASSLTSGQYNEQFF.

This clone ranks as large (0.1 to 1%). The rearrangement uses TRBV7-9 and TRBJ1-3, with D maybe TRBD1 (5 bases). CDR3 length equals 16 residues. V gave up 1 base and J gave up 3 bases, with 13 bases separating them. Germline V gene lookup returns CDR1 SEHNR and CDR2 FQNEAQ (reference sequence). CDR3 protein: CASSLVQGVLGNTIYF. For the CDR3, the DNA is TGTGCCAGCAGCTTAGTTCAAGGGGTGCTTGGAAACACCATATATTTT.

The chain has TRBV6-4 and TRBJ1-1, with 8 bases aligning to TRBD1. Losses at the gene ends were 7 bases for V and 1 base for J; bases not matched to a gene: 14. The CDR3 is 17 amino acids. Germline-derived CDR1 and CDR2 are MRHNA and SNTAGT. CDR3 residues: CASTNYAGGARNTEAFF. In DNA, the CDR3 is TGTGCCAGCACTAATTACGCAGGGGGCGCAAGGAACACTGAAGCTTTCTTT.

The chain recombines TRBV6-5 with TRBJ1-2; 7 bases match TRBD1. The J segment lost 2 bases and the V segment lost 2 bases, leaving 8 bases of the junction unmatched. The length of the CDR3 is 16 residues. In germline, CDR1 is MNHEY, CDR2 SVGAGI. CDR3 region: CASSYTEAGGNYGYTF. Written as DNA, the CDR3 is TGTGCCAGCAGTTACACCGAGGCAGGGGGGAACTATGGCTACACCTTC.

For the CDR3, the DNA is TGTGCCTGGAGTGTAAGGGTGTTCTGGACAGGGGTAACTGAAGCTTTCTTT. It translates to CAWSVRVFWTGVTEAFF. The rearrangement uses TRBV30 and TRBJ1-1; 9 bases align to TRBD1. V lost 0 bases and J lost 5; bases outside the gene matches: 13. In germline, CDR1 is GTSNPN, CDR2 SVGIG (reference sequence). The CDR3 is made up of 17 amino acids.